The T cell receptor beta chain under discussion was sequenced for a study of blood T cells in healthy people across ages. General study findings and limits: Because sorting was not performed, PBMCs prevented conclusive naive versus antigen-experienced comparison.

Remarks on this clonotype: Its specificity is not known.

Researchers isolated at least 6 million PBMCs per sample. Primers used in a second PCR of about 7 to 12 cycles were a sample-barcoded 5' primer and a J-beta primer mix. Unique molecular identifiers of 12 random nucleotides labeled each cDNA. Each sample provided no less than 2.5 million CDR3-containing paired-end reads. TCRdb analysed the 5' RACE reads with MiXCR anew, one entry per CDR3 protein. There are 600,000 to 1,000,000 distinct CDR3 sequences in the sample; roughly 64% occur only once, and roughly 22% lies in the top ten. Germline loops: CDR1 KGHSH, CDR2 LQKENI. CDR3 length: 17 residues. V lost 5 bases and J 4 bases, leaving 21 bases between the germline ends.

V usage is TRBV18 and J usage is TRBJ2-4, with TRBD2 as a possible D gene (6 bases). The specimen sequenced was blood. This TCR came from a man younger than 40 in good health. This CDR3 reads CASSDGLLADLKNIQYF. The DNA of the CDR3 is TGTGCCAGCTCAGACGGGTTACTAGCAGATTTAAAAAACATTCAGTACTTC.